One sample yielded the 19 T cell receptor beta chains listed below, sequenced in a study of CD8+ T cells in alopecia areata. Investigators isolated RNA and reverse transcribed it into cDNA to act as the sequencing template. The assay was immunoSEQ multiplex PCR, and TCRdb's table has in-frame clones only and misses some. The table records 100,000 to 150,000 clones, 58% of them present only once. The source material was CD4+ T cells sorted from blood, sampled at week 0. Source of these receptors: a human donor with alopecia areata.

This chain joins TRBV29-1 and TRBJ2-6; D is perhaps TRBD2 (6 bases). Germline CDR1 reads SQVTM; CDR2 reads ANQGSEA. Trimming took 7 bases from V and 0 from J, leaving 10 bases between them. This CDR3 contains 14 residues. The CDR3 region has the DNA TGCAGCGCCGATAGCGGCTCTGGGGCCAACGTCCTGACTTTC. Translating it yields CSADSGSGANVLTF.

This clone has only a few counts. V gene TRBV7-2 combines with J gene TRBJ1-3, with D tentatively TRBD1 (6 bases). The CDR3 has 16 amino acids. The germline CDR1 and CDR2 sequences are SGHTA and FQGNSA. V dropped 2 bases and J dropped 2 bases, with 13 bases sitting between them. The chain's CDR3 is CASSLWGLETGNTIYF. The CDR3 coding sequence is TGTGCCAGCAGCTTATGGGGGCTTGAAACTGGAAACACCATATATTTT.

This clone was detected only a few times. The chain couples TRBV5-1 to TRBJ2-1; D may be TRBD1 (5 bases). V was trimmed by 4 bases and J by 10 bases, leaving 15 bases between them. The CDR3 has 13 amino acids. Per the germline V gene, CDR1 is SGHRS and CDR2 is YFSETQ. CDR3: CASSAAAYREQFF. CDR3 coding DNA: TGCGCCAGCAGCGCCGCGGCCTACAGGGAGCAGTTCTTC. The entire variable domain, with the rest obtained from reference TRBV5-1 and TRBJ2-1, is as follows: KAGVTQTPRYLIKTRGQQVTLSCSPISGHRSVSWYQQTPGQGLQFLFEYFSETQRNKGNFPGRFSGRQFSNSRSEMNVSTLELGDSALYLCASSAAAYREQFFGPGTRLTVL.

There are a few counts of this clone. The chain couples TRBV4-3 to TRBJ1-5; TRBD1 might be the D (6 bases). Trimming cost V 0 bases and J 5 bases, with 11 bases left between them. Germline CDR1 reads LGHNA; CDR2 reads YSLEER. The length of the CDR3 is 15 residues. The DNA for the CDR3 is TGCGCCAGCAGCCAAGAGACAGGAGGGGATCAGCCCCAGCATTTT. It translates to CASSQETGGDQPQHF.

A few counts support this clone. V is TRBV7-2 and J is TRBJ2-5; a weak D match, TRBD1 (5 bases). The ends were cut back, 1 base at V and 5 bases at J, with 11 bases in the middle. The CDR3 has 14 residues. CDR1 and CDR2 from the germline V gene are SGHTA and FQGNSA. The CDR3 spells CASSLGQYVETQYF. DNA for the CDR3: TGTGCCAGCAGCTTAGGACAGTACGTGGAGACCCAGTACTTC. Full variable domain (outside the CDR3, taken from reference TRBV7-2 and TRBJ2-5): GAGVSQSPSNKVTEKGKDVELRCDPISGHTALYWYRQSLGQGLEFLIYFQGNSAPDKSGLPSDRFSAERTGGSVSTLTIQRTQQEDSAVYLCASSLGQYVETQYFGPGTRLLVL.

The chain recombines TRBV28 with TRBJ1-2; no clear D. V lost 0 bases and J 2 bases, leaving 10 bases between the germline ends. The CDR3 has 15 residues. CDR1 is MDHEN and CDR2 is SYDVKM in the germline V gene. The CDR3 protein is CASSLWSDTNYGYTF. DNA for the CDR3: TGTGCCAGCAGTTTATGGAGTGACACAAACTATGGCTACACCTTC.

V and J are TRBV11-2 and TRBJ2-2; D possibly corresponds to TRBD1 (6 bases). Per the germline V gene, CDR1 is SGHAT and CDR2 is FQNNGV. V gave up 2 bases and J gave up 4 bases, with 8 bases separating them. The CDR3 covers 14 residues. The CDR3, as DNA: TGTGCCAGCAGCTTAAGGACAGCCACCGGGGAGCTGTTTTTT. Residues: CASSLRTATGELFF.

The chain uses TRBV7-9 and TRBJ1-2; no reliable D call. Germline V lookup: CDR1 SEHNR, CDR2 FQNEAQ (reference sequence). Trimming removed 5 bases from V and 0 bases from J, with 13 bases in between. This CDR3 region has 15 residues. Here the CDR3 DNA reads TGTGCCAGCAGCCTTTCTCGTGCGGCTAACTATGGCTACACCTTC. Its protein is CASSLSRAANYGYTF.

The table lists this clone with a few counts. The chain employs TRBV5-1 and TRBJ2-2; 9 bases map to TRBD1. V shed 3 bases and J 4 bases; nucleotides not matched to a gene: 4. This CDR3 region has 15 residues. Germline values: CDR1 SGHRS, CDR2 YFSETQ. CDR3 DNA: TGCGCCAGCAGCTCACAGGGGGCCGGCACCGGGGAGCTGTTTTTT. As protein: CASSSQGAGTGELFF.

The chain links TRBV6-1 to TRBJ1-1; perhaps TRBD1 as D (5 bases). Trimming took 2 bases from V and 4 from J, leaving 14 bases between them. The CDR3 length is 15 residues. Germline CDR1 is MNHNS and CDR2 is SASEGT. CDR3 loop: CASSEPLGGRTEAFF. The CDR3 DNA sequence: TGTGCCAGCAGTGAACCGCTCGGGGGTCGCACTGAAGCTTTCTTT.

The chain couples TRBV9 to TRBJ2-1; 7 bases are a match to TRBD1. The CDR3 extends over 18 amino acids. Germline values: CDR1 SGDLS, CDR2 YYNGEE. Germline trimming cut 0 bases from V and 0 bases from J; bases unmatched to any gene: 9. CDR3 residues: CASSVDARQGPSYNEQFF. The CDR3 DNA is TGTGCCAGCAGCGTAGATGCCCGACAGGGTCCCTCCTACAATGAGCAGTTCTTC.

This clone was counted between two and nine times. This rearrangement joins TRBV7-9 to TRBJ1-1, with D maybe TRBD1 (6 bases). There are 14 residues in the CDR3. V was shortened by 5 bases and J by 1 base, with 11 bases between the two germline ends. CDR1 is SEHNR, CDR2 FQNEAQ, per germline (reference sequence). CDR3 nucleotides: TGTGCCAGCAGCCCCGGGACACAGAACACTGAAGCTTTCTTT. Encoded protein: CASSPGTQNTEAFF.

The chain links TRBV28 to TRBJ2-2, with 13 bases lining up with TRBD2. Germline CDR1 MDHEN, CDR2 SYDVKM. The J segment lost 5 bases and the V segment lost 6 bases, leaving 3 bases of the junction unmatched. CDR3 length: 15 amino acids. Here the CDR3 reads CASSSTSGRTGELFF. DNA of the CDR3: TGTGCCAGCAGCTCGACTAGCGGGAGGACCGGGGAGCTGTTTTTT.

J is TRBJ1-3 and V is TRBV9; D is unclear. CDR3 size: 14 residues. Trimming removed 0 bases from V and 0 bases from J, with 4 bases in between. Per the germline V gene, CDR1 is SGDLS and CDR2 is YYNGEE. The CDR3 loop reads CASSVGVSGNTIYF. CDR3 nucleotides: TGTGCCAGCAGCGTAGGGGTCTCTGGAAACACCATATATTTT.

The rearrangement uses TRBV29-1 and TRBJ2-7, with D unclear. Germline V gene lookup returns CDR1 SQVTM and CDR2 ANQGSEA. The CDR3 sequence is 13 residues long. Trimming removed 6 bases at V and 3 bases at J, with 15 bases between. The CDR3 region has the DNA TGCAGCGTAAGGACCGAGAGGATCTACGAGCAGTACTTC. Encoded protein: CSVRTERIYEQYF.

V usage is TRBV7-3 and J usage is TRBJ1-2, with TRBD1 matching 9 bases. J was trimmed by 5 bases and V by 0 bases; bases with no gene match: 4. Per germline, CDR1 SGHTA and CDR2 FQGTGA. The CDR3 loop spans 15 amino acids. This CDR3 reads CASSLTGTGFYGYTF. The CDR3 DNA is TGTGCCAGCAGCTTAACCGGGACAGGGTTTTATGGCTACACCTTC.

V usage is TRBV10-3 and J usage is TRBJ2-5; TRBD2 agrees at 13 bases. V lost 2 bases to trimming and J lost 5 bases; unmatched junction nucleotides: 5. The CDR3 consists of 16 residues. Looked up from germline, CDR1 is ENHRY and CDR2 is SYGVKD. CDR3 protein: CAISEGLAGADETQYF. CDR3 DNA sequence: TGTGCCATCAGTGAGGGACTAGCGGGAGCAGATGAGACCCAGTACTTC.

This clone was counted once. This chain joins TRBV5-1 and TRBJ2-2; 7 bases match TRBD2. Per the germline V gene, CDR1 is SGHRS and CDR2 is YFSETQ. V gave up 4 bases and J gave up 5 bases; unmatched junction bases: 8. The CDR3 sequence is 15 residues long. The CDR3 coding sequence is TGCGCCAGCAGCCTCGGGGCGGGAGTAACCGGGGAGCTGTTTTTT. Translation: CASSLGAGVTGELFF.

A single count supports this clone. The V and J genes are TRBV5-4 and TRBJ2-7; tentative D call: TRBD1 (6 bases). This CDR3 spans 14 amino acids. V gave up 0 bases and J gave up 4 bases, with 11 bases separating them. Germline loops: CDR1 SGHNT, CDR2 YYREEE (reference sequence). CDR3 DNA: TGTGCCAGCAGCTTGGCCAGCACAGGGTACGAGCAGTACTTC. It codes for CASSLASTGYEQYF.